What follows are 26 T cell receptor beta chains derived from one specimen sequenced in a study of response to subunit inactivated influenza vaccine. TCRdb recomputed calls from the RT-PCR reads with MiXCR, one row per CDR3 protein. The sample holds 400,000 to 650,000 distinct CDR3 sequences; 7.2% are singletons and the top ten take about an eighth. Sequenced material: PBMCs from blood, taken 23 to 25 months after vaccination. The source is a man aged 50 to 75 who received an inactivated influenza vaccine.

This clonotype appeared many times. The chain is built from TRBV27 and TRBJ1-4, with D possibly matching TRBD1 (5 bases). CDR3 length: 12 residues. The ends were cut back, 4 bases at V and 11 bases at J, with 11 bases in the middle. Per the germline V gene, CDR1 is MNHEY and CDR2 is SMNVEV (reference sequence). Here the CDR3 DNA reads TGTGCCAGCAGTTCCTTGGGGGGGAAACTGTTTTTT. It specifies CASSSLGGKLFF.

In its sample, this clonotype was seen a few times. The chain has TRBV20-1 and TRBJ1-5; 10 bases align to TRBD1. The V and J ends lost 8 bases and 5 bases, in that order; junction bases with no gene match: 9. Looked up from germline, CDR1 is DFQATT and CDR2 is SNEGSKA (reference sequence). The CDR3 loop spans 14 amino acids. In DNA, the CDR3 is TGCAGTACACTTTCCGGGACAGGGGATCAGCCCCAGCATTTT. The encoded protein is CSTLSGTGDQPQHF.

This clonotype came up many times. This chain joins TRBV2 and TRBJ1-2, with TRBD1 identical over 7 bases. This CDR3 spans 13 amino acids. The junction had 7 bases not matched to a gene; V was cut back by 8 bases and J by 4 bases. Germline CDR1 and CDR2: SNHLY and FYNNEI. CDR3 loop: CASGRGVLYGYTF. In DNA, the CDR3 is TGTGCCAGCGGCAGGGGGGTCCTCTATGGCTACACCTTC.

This clonotype was counted between two and nine times. DNA of the CDR3: TGCAGCGTTACACTAGTAAAATCCTACAATGAGCAGTTCTTC. Encoded protein: CSVTLVKSYNEQFF. This sequence joins TRBV29-1 and TRBJ2-1, with a tentative D call TRBD2 (5 bases). The CDR3 covers 14 residues. Germline values: CDR1 SQVTM, CDR2 ANQGSEA. Trimming took off 5 bases at V and 1 base at J, with 12 bases between the two ends.

This clonotype was observed at least ten times. This chain joins TRBV10-3 and TRBJ2-1; 12 nucleotides agree with TRBD2. The germline CDR1 and CDR2 sequences are ENHRY and SYGVKD. This CDR3 spans 15 amino acids. Losses at the gene ends were 4 bases for V and 2 bases for J; bases not matched to a gene: 0. The CDR3 DNA reads TGTGCCATCAGTGGGACTAGCGGGACCTACAATGAGCAGTTCTTC. Amino acids: CAISGTSGTYNEQFF.

This clonotype has just a few counts. The J gene is TRBJ2-1, the V gene TRBV24-1; maybe TRBD1 (6 bases). The CDR3 extends over 15 amino acids. V lost 4 bases to trimming and J lost 5 bases, with 14 bases between them. Germline loops: CDR1 KGHDR, CDR2 SFDVKD. The CDR3 reads CATSDIRDKNNEQFF. The CDR3 coding sequence is TGTGCCACCAGTGACATCCGGGACAAGAACAATGAGCAGTTCTTC.

The chain combines TRBV6-2 or TRBV6-3 with TRBJ1-6, with 10 bases aligning to TRBD1. The CDR3 runs to 16 residues. The germline gives CDR1 MNHEY, CDR2 SVGEGT. J was trimmed by 7 bases and V by 5 bases; bases with no gene match: 8. As DNA, the CDR3 is TGTGCCAGCAGTCGCTCGGGACAGGGGAACAATTCACCCCTCCACTTT. Its translation is CASSRSGQGNNSPLHF.

In its sample, this clonotype was seen a few times. V usage is TRBV11-2 and J usage is TRBJ2-7, with D hard to call. The germline V gene has CDR1 SGHAT and CDR2 FQNNGV. The CDR3 extends over 14 amino acids. Between the trimmed V and J ends, which lost 1 base and 0 bases, there was a span of 7 bases. CDR3 DNA: TGTGCCAGCAGCTTAGTAAGGAGCTCCTACGAGCAGTACTTC. Translated, it gives CASSLVRSSYEQYF.

This clonotype was counted a few times. The V and J genes are TRBV5-1 and TRBJ1-4; 11 nucleotides match TRBD1. Germline V CDR1 and CDR2: SGHRS, YFSETQ. V was clipped by 2 bases and J by 6 bases; unmatched bases: 6. The CDR3 has 16 residues. The DNA of the CDR3 is TGCGCCAGCAGCTTAAGGACAGGGGGCACCGATGAAAAACTGTTTTTT. Protein product: CASSLRTGGTDEKLFF.

There are a few counts of this clonotype. This rearrangement joins TRBV19 to TRBJ2-7; tentative D call: TRBD2 (5 bases). CDR1 LNHDA and CDR2 SQIVND come from the germline V gene (reference sequence). V lost 2 bases and J lost 6, with 11 bases in between. This CDR3 comprises 13 residues. In nucleotides, the CDR3 is TGTGCCAGTAGTATACGGGATTCGCTCGAGCAGTACTTC. Amino acids: CASSIRDSLEQYF.

This clonotype was observed at least ten times. The chain's CDR3 is CASTGASTDTQYF. CDR3 DNA: TGTGCCAGCACCGGGGCCTCCACAGATACGCAGTATTTT. This rearrangement joins TRBV12-3 or TRBV12-4 to TRBJ2-3; D is possibly TRBD1 or TRBD2 (5 bases each). This CDR3 has 13 amino acids. V was trimmed by 7 bases and J by 2 bases, leaving 10 bases between them.

This clonotype has just a few counts. The chain recombines TRBV20-1 with TRBJ1-4; D is unresolved. The CDR3 totals 15 residues. Trimming removed 0 bases from V and 5 bases from J, with 13 bases in between. Per germline, CDR1 DFQATT and CDR2 SNEGSKA (reference sequence). Written as DNA, the CDR3 is TGCAGTGCTAGAGAAGTACAGAACTCAAATGAAAAACTGTTTTTT. As protein: CSAREVQNSNEKLFF.

The chain uses TRBV13 and TRBJ2-1; 8 bases agree with TRBD2. The CDR3 has 15 amino acids. Germline V lookup: CDR1 PRHDT, CDR2 FYEKMQ (reference sequence). Trimming took 3 bases from V and 8 from J; bases not matched to a gene: 9. CDR3 in amino acids: CASSLGLGGFYEQFF. The DNA of the CDR3 is TGTGCCAGCAGCTTGGGACTAGGAGGTTTCTATGAGCAGTTCTTC.

This clonotype was counted ten times or more. The DNA for the CDR3 is TGTGCCAGCGGTATAGCGGGGGCGGCCTACGAGCAGTACTTC. Translation: CASGIAGAAYEQYF. The rearrangement links TRBV28 to TRBJ2-7; TRBD2 matches 9 bases. The CDR3 covers 14 residues. The trim removed 8 bases at V and 2 bases at J, leaving 7 bases unmatched. Germline CDR1 and CDR2: MDHEN and SYDVKM.

The V and J genes are TRBV5-5 and TRBJ2-6, with D perhaps being TRBD1 or TRBD2 (5 bases each). V was cut by 2 bases and J by 0 bases, with 15 bases left in between. Germline V CDR1 and CDR2: SGHKS, YYEKEE (reference sequence). The length of the CDR3 is 18 residues. CDR3 bases: TGTGCCAGCAGCTTATTACATTCGGGGCGCTCTGGGGCCAACGTCCTGACTTTC. Protein product: CASSLLHSGRSGANVLTF.

The chain employs TRBV28 and TRBJ1-6; D call uncertain. Trimming removed 9 bases at V and 4 bases at J, with 10 bases between. This CDR3 is built from 13 residues. Germline CDR1 MDHEN, CDR2 SYDVKM. Written as DNA, the CDR3 is TGTGCCAGTCTGGGCCTATATAATTCACCCCTCCACTTT. Translation gives CASLGLYNSPLHF.

The V call is TRBV12-3 or TRBV12-4, the J call TRBJ2-2; D unclear. The CDR3 is 14 amino acids. V lost 4 bases and J lost 4, with 10 bases in between. This CDR3 is CASSSLRTTGELFF. CDR3 in DNA: TGTGCCAGCAGTTCTCTCCGAACCACCGGGGAGCTGTTTTTT.

There are a few counts of this clonotype. V and J are TRBV13 and TRBJ2-7; D uncertain. The CDR3 has 11 residues. Per the germline V gene, CDR1 is PRHDT and CDR2 is FYEKMQ (reference sequence). V gave up 8 bases and J gave up 7 bases, with 12 bases separating them. DNA of the CDR3: TGTGCCAGCTCCTCCTACGGTGAGCAGTACTTC. This translates into CASSSYGEQYF.

Details on this clonotype: An end of the junction does not agree with germline; a read error may underlie this. The chain is built from TRBV28 and TRBJ2-1, with 11 nucleotides matching TRBD2. Germline V CDR1 and CDR2: MDHEN, SYDVKM. This CDR3 comprises 16 residues. CDR3 sequence reads: CASNLAGGPFANEQFF. CDR3 DNA: TGTGCCAGCAATTTAGCGGGAGGGCCATTCGCGAATGAGCAGTTCTTC.

This clonotype was counted a few times. The gene calls are TRBV4-2 and TRBJ2-1; D uncertain. This CDR3 is 15 amino acids long. The V end lost 0 bases, the J end lost 9 bases, and 15 bases lay between the germline ends. Germline CDR1 reads LGHNA; CDR2 reads YNFKEQ. The CDR3 protein is CASSQDYSAFVEQFF. The CDR3 region has the DNA TGTGCCAGCAGCCAAGATTATTCGGCGTTTGTTGAGCAGTTCTTC.

This clonotype was counted between two and nine times. This chain joins TRBV6-2 or TRBV6-3 and TRBJ2-5; perhaps D is TRBD1 or TRBD2 (6 bases each). The CDR3 has 15 residues. CDR1 is MNHEY and CDR2 is SVGEGT in the germline V gene. V was trimmed by 6 bases and J by 5 bases, leaving 19 bases between them. This CDR3 reads CASSQEGGRRETQYF. The CDR3 bases are TGTGCCAGCAGCCAAGAGGGGGGTAGAAGGGAGACCCAGTACTTC.

This clonotype was detected ten times or more. The chain is built from TRBV3-1 and TRBJ2-3; TRBD2 matches 13 bases. The CDR3 covers 17 residues. After removal of 4 bases from V and 4 bases from J, the junction contained 8 bases not matched to a gene. CDR1 and CDR2 (germline): LGHDT, YNNKEL (reference sequence). Written as DNA, the CDR3 is TGTGCCAGCAGCCTAACTAGCGGGGGGGCGTGGTCAGATACGCAGTATTTT. Translated, it gives CASSLTSGGAWSDTQYF.

In this sample, this clonotype turned up many times. The chain couples TRBV20-1 to TRBJ1-5; no reliable D call. Per germline, CDR1 DFQATT and CDR2 SNEGSKA (reference sequence). V was clipped by 2 bases and J by 0 bases, with 5 bases between them. This CDR3 has 13 amino acids. The DNA of the CDR3 is TGCAGTGCTAGACAGGATAGCAATCAGCCCCAGCATTTT. Translation: CSARQDSNQPQHF.

The chain uses TRBV2 and TRBJ2-6; D uncertain. V was pared by 2 bases and J by 4 bases, with 6 bases between. The CDR3 is made up of 14 amino acids. The germline CDR1 and CDR2 sequences are SNHLY and FYNNEI. The CDR3 nucleotides are TGTGCCAGCAGTGAACTGATCGGGGCCAACGTCCTGACTTTC. Protein product: CASSELIGANVLTF.

This chain links TRBV12-3 or TRBV12-4 with TRBJ2-1; D is perhaps TRBD2 (6 bases). The V end was cut by 2 bases, the J end by 4 bases, with 18 bases between. The CDR3 runs to 17 residues. This CDR3 is CASSLLSGVAGYNEQFF. DNA for the CDR3: TGTGCCAGCAGTTTATTATCCGGGGTTGCGGGATACAATGAGCAGTTCTTC.

This clonotype was counted ten times or more. The genes are TRBV2 and TRBJ2-7; 9 nucleotides align to TRBD2. This CDR3 spans 17 amino acids. Germline CDR1 SNHLY, CDR2 FYNNEI. V was clipped by 3 bases and J by 3 bases; unmatched bases: 12. The DNA of the CDR3 is TGTGCCAGCAGTGAGGGTAGCGGGGGTCCCTCCTTCTACGAGCAGTACTTC. Residues: CASSEGSGGPSFYEQYF.